These T cell receptor beta chains were read from a single sample in a study of blood T cell repertoires in COVID-19. Profiling relied on immunoSEQ multiplex PCR, and the TCRdb table lists in-frame clones only, not all of them. This sample yields under 45,000 clones, of which around 86% are seen a single time; about 5% belongs to the top ten. Sequencing was performed on peripheral blood. The receptors here all came from a man aged 40-49 years with active COVID-19. CDR3s include the opening cysteine and the closing phenylalanine or tryptophan. Each record gives: J gene, V gene, D gene, clone size, CDR3 DNA, CDR3 protein. The D gene is left open where the match is weak. Where a row states a size, it is once, few, many or the class of an expanded clone; other rows omit it.

TRBJ2-7,TRBV9,NA,NA,TGTGCCAGCAGCGTAGGATCGGTAGCATCCTACGAGCAGTACTTC,CASSVGSVASYEQYF
TRBJ2-7,TRBV5-1,TRBD2,NA,TGCGCCAGCAGCATCGAGAGCGGGGTGCGCTCCGAGCAGTACTTC,CASSIESGVRSEQYF
TRBJ2-7,TRBV29-1,NA,once,TGCAGCGTTGCCAGTACCGGGACTGGCTCCTACGAGCAGTACTTC,CSVASTGTGSYEQYF
TRBJ1-5,TRBV2,NA,NA,TGTGCCAGCAGTGCACGTAATACGGGGGGTCAGCCCCAGCATTTT,CASSARNTGGQPQHF
TRBJ1-1,TRBV28,NA,NA,TGTGCCAGCAGTTTATTGACAGGCAGCAACACTGAAGCTTTCTTT,CASSLLTGSNTEAFF
TRBJ2-1,TRBV28,NA,NA,TGTGCCAGCAGAACCGGGGGTCACAATGAGCAGTTCTTC,CASRTGGHNEQFF
TRBJ2-3,TRBV3-1/TRBV3-2,NA,NA,TGTGCCAGCAGCCATCGACAGGGACTTAGCACAGATACGCAGTATTTT,CASSHRQGLSTDTQYF
TRBJ2-5,TRBV30,NA,NA,TGTGCCTGGAGGAGGATCCAAGAGACCCAGTACTTC,CAWRRIQETQYF
TRBJ2-7,TRBV6-6,TRBD2,NA,TGTGCCAGCAGTTACGCTCTAGCGGGAGTCTTGGAGCAGTACTTC,CASSYALAGVLEQYF
TRBJ2-3,TRBV2,TRBD2,NA,TGTGCCAGCAGCGTAAGACTAGCGGGAGCGGGAGATACGCAGTATTTT,CASSVRLAGAGDTQYF